These 19 T cell receptor beta chains originate from one sample sequenced in a study of blood T cells in healthy people across ages (dated by TCRdb to the mid-2010s). Library construction relied on 5' RACE. Sequenced on an Illumina HiSeq 2500. A second PCR of 7 to 11 cycles was performed with a sample-barcoded 5' primer and a J-beta primer mix. The public reads were quality trimmed at Q25 with fastp and then assembled into clones with MiXCR by TCRdb, keeping productive beta chains. Each entry merges the rows of one CDR3 protein and shows their most common DNA and genes. Within this sample are roughly 500,000 distinct CDR3 sequences, with about 26% of them counted one time only. The ten most abundant clones make up 18% of the sample. Sequenced sample: blood. These receptor sequences come from a woman between 65 and 79 years old in good health.

The V call is TRBV5-1, the J call TRBJ2-2, with 8 bases that match TRBD1. CDR1 is SGHRS, CDR2 YFSETQ, per germline. This CDR3 is 14 amino acids long. J was trimmed by 6 bases and V by 3 bases; bases with no gene match: 4. The CDR3 reads CASSSGQVPGELFF. CDR3 bases: TGCGCCAGCAGCTCGGGACAGGTTCCCGGGGAGCTGTTTTTT.

The genes are TRBV6-5 and TRBJ1-2; tentative D call: TRBD1 (5 bases). The CDR3 extends over 14 amino acids. Trimming shortened V by 6 bases and J by 3 bases, and 14 bases separated the two germline ends. Germline loops: CDR1 MNHEY, CDR2 SVGAGI. Here the CDR3 DNA reads TGTGCCAGCAGCCCGGGCAGGGAGTACTATGGCTACACCTTC. Translation gives CASSPGREYYGYTF.

With respect to this clonotype: In this CDR3 the conserved last residue, phenylalanine or tryptophan, is missing, so a read error is likely. V and J are TRBV9 and TRBJ2-1; maybe TRBD1 (5 bases). This CDR3 comprises 14 residues. V dropped 4 bases and J dropped 7 bases, with 15 bases sitting between them. Germline CDR1 reads SGDLS; CDR2 reads YYNGEE. CDR3 protein: CASSPGWGSNEQFL. CDR3 in DNA: TGTGCCAGCAGCCCCGGGTGGGGCTCTAATGAGCAGTTCCTC.

This clonotype was seen only a few times. Without the conserved terminal phenylalanine or tryptophan, this CDR3 likely stems from a read error. V usage is TRBV2 and J usage is TRBJ1-2; unclear D gene. The CDR3 has 15 amino acids. Trimming cost V 6 bases and J 3 bases, with 17 bases left between them. Germline-derived CDR1 and CDR2 are SNHLY and FYNNEI. In DNA, the CDR3 is TGTGCCAGCAGGGTGACCCGAACGTCGGACTATGGCTACACCGTC. It encodes CASRVTRTSDYGYTV.

This clonotype was recorded only once. Its ends do not fully match the called genes, so a read error is possible. J is TRBJ2-7 and V is TRBV24-1, with 9 bases matching TRBD1. Germline CDR1 reads KGHDR; CDR2 reads SFDVKD. There are 15 residues in the CDR3. DNA of the CDR3: TGTACCACCAGTGATTCCGGGACAGGGTACAACGAGCAGTACTTC. Protein: CTTSDSGTGYNEQYF.

The CDR3 bases are TGTGCCAGCAGCTATCGAATGGGGGGGTATGGCTACACCTTC. Amino acids: CASSYRMGGYGYTF. The V call is TRBV12-3 or TRBV12-4, the J call TRBJ1-2; weak D call: TRBD1 (5 bases). Trimming cost V 6 bases and J 5 bases, with 16 bases left between them. The CDR3 has 14 amino acids.

This clonotype was seen ten or more times. V gene TRBV6-6 combines with J gene TRBJ1-5; D is unclear. Trimming took off 4 bases at V and 7 bases at J, with 17 bases between the two ends. CDR1 and CDR2 from the germline V gene are MNHNY and SVGAGI (reference sequence). The CDR3 loop spans 15 amino acids. The DNA for the CDR3 is TGTGCCAGCAGTTCCCAGCTTCTCGTCGGCCAGCCCCAGCATTTT. Residues: CASSSQLLVGQPQHF.

The chain carries TRBV6-1 and TRBJ2-1, with D perhaps assigned TRBD1 or TRBD2 (7 bases each). Trimming stripped 5 bases from V and 7 bases from J, with 18 bases between. The CDR3 sequence is 15 residues long. Germline V lookup: CDR1 MNHNS, CDR2 SASEGT. CDR3 coding DNA: TGTGCCAGCAGTACGGGGGAGGGGGCGAGAAATGAGCAGTTCTTC. As protein: CASSTGEGARNEQFF.

The chain joins TRBV5-1 to TRBJ1-2; D not certain. Germline V gene data show CDR1 as SGHRS and CDR2 as YFSETQ. The CDR3 consists of 14 residues. Trimming shortened V by 2 bases and J by 0 bases, and 8 bases separated the two germline ends. CDR3 loop: CASSFASANYGYTF. In nucleotides, the CDR3 is TGCGCCAGCAGCTTTGCCTCGGCTAACTATGGCTACACCTTC.

Ten or more counts support this clonotype. The chain employs TRBV7-9 and TRBJ1-1, with D tentatively TRBD1 (6 bases). The V gene lost 4 bases and the J gene lost 7 bases, with 13 bases spanning the gap. The V gene's germline CDR1 is SEHNR and CDR2 FQNEAQ (reference sequence). This CDR3 is built from 13 residues. This chain's CDR3 is CASSSSHRDEAFF. Written as DNA, the CDR3 is TGTGCCAGCAGCTCGAGCCACAGGGATGAAGCTTTCTTT.

The chain is built from TRBV7-9 and TRBJ1-2, with 7 bases lining up with TRBD1. The ends lost 3 bases at V and 7 bases at J; junction bases unmatched: 14. The CDR3 totals 16 residues. Looked up from germline, CDR1 is SEHNR and CDR2 is FQNEAQ (reference sequence). The CDR3 sequence: CASSFSPNRGVGGYTF. The CDR3 bases are TGTGCCAGCAGCTTCTCACCCAACAGGGGAGTAGGTGGCTACACCTTC.

The gene calls are TRBV6-5 and TRBJ2-5; possibly TRBD2 for D (5 bases). Gene TRBJ2-1 matches the end of the DNA better, so the J call may be wrong. The germline CDR1 and CDR2 sequences are MNHEY and SVGAGI. The CDR3 sequence is 14 residues long. The CDR3 loop reads CASSRTGSSPEQFF. The CDR3 DNA reads as TGTGCCAGCAGTCGGACTGGGTCCTCTCCTGAGCAGTTCTTC.

This chain links TRBV7-9 with TRBJ2-5; 7 bases are a match to TRBD2. This CDR3 is 14 amino acids long. J gave up 4 bases and V 3 bases, and 5 bases lay outside the gene matches. Germline CDR1 and CDR2: SEHNR and FQNEAQ (reference sequence). CDR3 sequence reads: CASSFASGGETQYF. Here the CDR3 DNA reads TGTGCCAGCAGCTTCGCCTCGGGAGGAGAGACCCAGTACTTC.

This clonotype was counted between two and nine times. CDR3 DNA: TGTGCCAGCAGCGGACTAGCGGGGGGTGAGATGGTCACCGGGGAGCTGTTTTTT. It specifies CASSGLAGGEMVTGELFF. This chain joins TRBV6-1 and TRBJ2-2; 14 bases match TRBD2. This CDR3 is 18 amino acids long. V gave up 6 bases and J gave up 4 bases; unmatched junction bases: 10. CDR1 is MNHNS, CDR2 SASEGT, per germline.

This clonotype has only a few counts. The chain has TRBV12-3 or TRBV12-4 and TRBJ2-2; 11 nucleotides agree with TRBD2. The length of the CDR3 is 16 residues. V lost 3 bases to trimming and J lost 6 bases; unmatched junction nucleotides: 6. The CDR3 DNA reads TGTGCCAGCAGTTTCCCCTTTAGCGGGGGGGCCGGGGAGCTGTTTTTT. Its protein product is CASSFPFSGGAGELFF.

This sequence joins TRBV7-3 and TRBJ2-5; tentatively, D is TRBD2 (5 bases). TRBJ2-1 explains the end of the DNA better; the J call may be wrong. This CDR3 has 16 amino acids. CDR1 is SGHTA and CDR2 is FQGTGA in the germline V gene. This CDR3 reads CASSSQPADLYNEQFF. The CDR3 nucleotides read TGTGCCAGCAGCTCCCAACCAGCGGACCTCTACAATGAGCAGTTCTTC.

The chain combines TRBV2 with TRBJ1-1; D gene uncertain. The CDR3 covers 11 residues. V was shortened by 6 bases and J by 8 bases, with 10 bases between the two germline ends. The V gene's germline CDR1 is SNHLY and CDR2 FYNNEI. The CDR3 DNA reads TGTGCCAGCAGCCTCCCCCCCGAAGCTTTCTTT. It yields the protein CASSLPPEAFF.

The J gene is TRBJ2-5, the V gene TRBV5-1, with no clear D. The J call is uncertain, as TRBJ2-7 better fits the DNA end. This CDR3 is built from 14 residues. Germline V gene sequence: CDR1 SGHRS, CDR2 YFSETQ. CDR3 region: CASSSGVFSYEQYF. The CDR3 nucleotides read TGCGCCAGCAGCTCCGGAGTTTTCAGCTACGAGCAGTACTTC.

This clonotype was counted a few times. The V call is TRBV2, the J call TRBJ2-5; D is unresolved. The germline CDR1 and CDR2 sequences are SNHLY and FYNNEI. CDR3 length equals 13 residues. V dropped 3 bases and J dropped 5 bases, with 10 bases sitting between them. The CDR3 DNA is TGTGCCAGCAGTGACTTAGGTGGGGAGACCCAGTACTTC. Amino acids: CASSDLGGETQYF.